These T cell receptor beta chains were read from a single sample in a study of CD8+CD57+ T cells in acquired aplastic anemia. TCRdb reanalysed the reads using MiXCR and keeps one entry per CDR3 protein. The sample has around 210,000 distinct CDR3 sequences; 50% to 70% are singletons. The specimen sequenced was sorted CD4+, CD8+, or CD8+CD57+ T cells (not recorded which) from PBMCs. These receptor sequences come from a human donor with aplastic anemia. The CDR3 runs from the conserved cysteine through the conserved F or W. Each record gives: J gene, V gene, clone size, D gene, CDR3 protein, CDR3 DNA. D genes are given only for firm matches. The size of a clone is reported for some rows only, either as once, few or many, or as a class for expanded clones.

j_call: TRBJ2-3
v_call: TRBV7-3
clone_size: once
d_call: TRBD2
cdr3_aa: CASSLLAGGGTQYF
cdr3_nt: TGTGCCAGCAGCTTATTAGCGGGAGGGGGTACGCAGTATTTT

j_call: TRBJ1-5
v_call: TRBV20-1
clone_size: -
d_call: -
cdr3_aa: CSATGDGNQPQHF
cdr3_nt: TGCAGTGCTACAGGGGACGGCAATCAGCCCCAGCATTTT

j_call: TRBJ1-3
v_call: TRBV9
clone_size: -
d_call: -
cdr3_aa: CASSAVGGTDTIYF
cdr3_nt: TGTGCCAGCAGCGCCGTCGGTGGAACGGACACCATATATTTT

j_call: TRBJ2-3
v_call: TRBV10-3
clone_size: -
d_call: -
cdr3_aa: CAISDKGVGTDTQYF
cdr3_nt: TGTGCCATCAGTGATAAGGGGGTGGGCACAGATACGCAGTATTTT

j_call: TRBJ1-6
v_call: TRBV5-5
clone_size: many
d_call: -
cdr3_aa: CASSGGGVNSPLHF
cdr3_nt: TGTGCCAGCAGTGGGGGGGGGGTCAATTCACCCCTCCACTTT

j_call: TRBJ1-5
v_call: TRBV7-8
clone_size: -
d_call: TRBD1
cdr3_aa: CASSLWVDRVNQPQHF
cdr3_nt: TGTGCCAGCAGCTTGTGGGTCGACAGGGTAAATCAGCCCCAGCATTTT

j_call: TRBJ2-7
v_call: TRBV20-1
clone_size: few
d_call: -
cdr3_aa: CSARDGSTYEQYF
cdr3_nt: TGCAGTGCTAGAGATGGAAGTACCTACGAGCAGTACTTC

j_call: TRBJ2-5
v_call: TRBV6-5
clone_size: -
d_call: -
cdr3_aa: CASSLGTGGKTQYF
cdr3_nt: TGTGCCAGCAGTCTCGGGACTGGGGGAAAGACCCAGTACTTC

j_call: TRBJ2-5
v_call: TRBV7-8
clone_size: -
d_call: -
cdr3_aa: CASRSGLADQETQYF
cdr3_nt: TGTGCCAGCAGATCCGGACTGGCCGACCAAGAGACCCAGTACTTC

j_call: TRBJ2-3
v_call: TRBV24-1
clone_size: few
d_call: -
cdr3_aa: CATSEYTGDTQYF
cdr3_nt: TGTGCCACCAGTGAGTACACAGGAGATACGCAGTATTTT

j_call: TRBJ2-1
v_call: TRBV11-2
clone_size: many
d_call: -
cdr3_aa: CASSFSSNEQFF
cdr3_nt: TGTGCCAGCAGCTTCAGTTCGAATGAGCAGTTCTTC

j_call: TRBJ2-7
v_call: TRBV6-5
clone_size: -
d_call: -
cdr3_aa: CASRETGHSYEQYF
cdr3_nt: TGTGCCAGCAGGGAAACAGGGCACTCCTACGAGCAGTACTTC

j_call: TRBJ1-2
v_call: TRBV14
clone_size: -
d_call: TRBD1
cdr3_aa: CASSDREDYGYTF
cdr3_nt: TGTGCCAGCAGCGACAGGGAGGACTATGGCTACACCTTC